The rows below give T cell receptor beta chains drawn from one sample of a study of graft-versus-host responses after intestinal transplantation. These receptors have no identified antigens. The data were produced by immunoSEQ multiplex PCR, yet TCRdb's version contains in-frame clones alone and is incomplete. The top ten clones hold less than 0.25% of a sample with almost 40,000 clones, 90% to 95% of them seen once. Sequencing was performed on unstimulated CD8+ T cells sorted from spleen or lymph node cells, taken before transplant. These receptors were collected from a human donor who was the organ donor for an intestinal transplant. The CDR3 runs from the conserved cysteine through the conserved F or W. A D gene is named only where the DNA matches it firmly. Size tells how often a clone was seen (once, few, many) or the class of an expanded clone, and some rows leave it out.

J: TRBJ1-5
size: NA
length: 13
V: TRBV19
D: TRBD1
CDR3: CASSIGTGQPQHF
DNA: TGTGCCAGTAGTATCGGGACAGGCCAGCCCCAGCATTTT

J: TRBJ2-3
size: NA
length: 15
V: TRBV7-2
D: NA
CDR3: CASSLLGRSTDTQYF
DNA: TGTGCCAGCAGCTTACTTGGTCGAAGCACAGATACGCAGTATTTT

J: TRBJ2-4
size: NA
length: 14
V: TRBV11-2
D: TRBD1
CDR3: CASSHRDSLNLQYF
DNA: TGTGCCAGCAGCCACCGGGACAGCCTTAACCTTCAGTACTTC

J: TRBJ1-2
size: NA
length: 16
V: TRBV4-1
D: NA
CDR3: CASSVGSGQEAYGYTF
DNA: TGCGCCAGCAGCGTGGGATCGGGACAAGAGGCCTATGGCTACACCTTC

J: TRBJ1-1
size: NA
length: 14
V: TRBV5-8
D: TRBD1
CDR3: CASSPDRGHTEAFF
DNA: TGTGCCAGCAGCCCGGACAGGGGGCACACTGAAGCTTTCTTT

J: TRBJ2-7
size: NA
length: 16
V: TRBV7-2
D: TRBD1
CDR3: CASSISTGIQSYEQYF
DNA: TGTGCCAGCAGTATCTCGACAGGGATCCAAAGCTACGAGCAGTACTTC

J: TRBJ2-7
size: NA
length: 14
V: TRBV29-1
D: TRBD1
CDR3: CSVHTGTGGYEQYF
DNA: TGCAGCGTCCACACCGGGACAGGGGGTTACGAGCAGTACTTC

J: TRBJ2-3
size: NA
length: 16
V: TRBV11-2
D: TRBD2
CDR3: CASRYSAGGPPDTQYF
DNA: TGTGCCAGCAGATACTCAGCGGGGGGCCCCCCAGATACGCAGTATTTT

J: TRBJ1-1
size: NA
length: 15
V: TRBV19
D: NA
CDR3: CASSIDREGDTEAFF
DNA: TGTGCCAGTAGTATAGACCGGGAGGGGGACACTGAAGCTTTCTTT

J: TRBJ2-1
size: NA
length: 17
V: TRBV4-3
D: TRBD1
CDR3: CASSQFSGTGDYNEQFF
DNA: TGCGCCAGCAGCCAGTTCTCCGGGACAGGGGATTACAATGAGCAGTTCTTC

J: TRBJ2-5
size: NA
length: 15
V: TRBV7-9
D: TRBD2
CDR3: CASSFGTSGQETQYF
DNA: TGTGCCAGCAGCTTTGGGACTAGCGGCCAAGAGACCCAGTACTTC

J: TRBJ2-7
size: once
length: 13
V: TRBV13
D: NA
CDR3: CASSLQDNYEQYF
DNA: TGTGCCAGCAGCTTACAGGATAACTACGAGCAGTACTTC

J: TRBJ1-4
size: NA
length: 17
V: TRBV15
D: NA
CDR3: CATSRDRADATNEKLFF
DNA: TGTGCCACCAGCAGAGATAGGGCTGATGCAACTAATGAAAAACTGTTTTTT

J: TRBJ1-2
size: once
length: 15
V: TRBV6-5
D: NA
CDR3: CASSYSIGNSYGYTF
DNA: TGTGCCAGCAGTTACTCGATAGGAAACTCCTATGGCTACACCTTC

J: TRBJ2-3
size: NA
length: 15
V: TRBV9
D: TRBD1
CDR3: CASSAPGQGTDTQYF
DNA: TGTGCCAGCAGCGCTCCGGGACAGGGTACAGATACGCAGTATTTT

J: TRBJ2-5
size: NA
length: 17
V: TRBV4-3
D: TRBD1
CDR3: CASSQERRTGGAETQYF
DNA: TGCGCCAGCAGCCAAGAGAGGAGGACAGGGGGCGCGGAGACCCAGTACTTC

J: TRBJ1-3
size: NA
length: 16
V: TRBV9
D: NA
CDR3: CASSPGGGTSGNTIYF
DNA: TGTGCCAGCAGTCCTGGGGGGGGGACCTCTGGAAACACCATATATTTT

J: TRBJ2-7
size: NA
length: 14
V: TRBV2
D: NA
CDR3: CASSEEVGYYEQYF
DNA: TGTGCCAGCAGTGAAGAGGTAGGCTACTACGAGCAGTACTTC

J: TRBJ2-5
size: NA
length: 14
V: TRBV27
D: NA
CDR3: CASCLSGDRETQYF
DNA: TGTGCCAGCTGCCTCTCAGGGGATCGGGAGACCCAGTACTTC

J: TRBJ1-1
size: NA
length: 13
V: TRBV11-1
D: NA
CDR3: CASSLRTNTEAFF
DNA: TGTGCCAGCAGCTTACGTACCAACACTGAAGCTTTCTTT

J: TRBJ1-1
size: NA
length: 18
V: TRBV27
D: TRBD1
CDR3: CASSPTEGDSDMNTEAFF
DNA: TGTGCCAGCAGTCCGACTGAAGGGGACAGCGACATGAACACTGAAGCTTTCTTT

J: TRBJ1-2
size: NA
length: 15
V: TRBV6-5
D: NA
CDR3: CASSYSARAMDGYTF
DNA: TGTGCCAGCAGTTACTCGGCCAGGGCAATGGATGGCTACACCTTC

J: TRBJ2-3
size: once
length: 16
V: TRBV5-1
D: NA
CDR3: CASSLWAGSLTDTQYF
DNA: TGCGCCAGCAGCTTGTGGGCAGGTTCCCTCACAGATACGCAGTATTTT

J: TRBJ2-2
size: NA
length: 14
V: TRBV6-6
D: NA
CDR3: CASSYSPEPGELFF
DNA: TGTGCCAGCAGTTACTCGCCAGAGCCCGGGGAGCTGTTTTTT

J: TRBJ1-2
size: NA
length: 13
V: TRBV30
D: TRBD1
CDR3: CAGSSGQNYGYTF
DNA: TGTGCCGGTAGTTCGGGACAGAACTATGGCTACACCTTC